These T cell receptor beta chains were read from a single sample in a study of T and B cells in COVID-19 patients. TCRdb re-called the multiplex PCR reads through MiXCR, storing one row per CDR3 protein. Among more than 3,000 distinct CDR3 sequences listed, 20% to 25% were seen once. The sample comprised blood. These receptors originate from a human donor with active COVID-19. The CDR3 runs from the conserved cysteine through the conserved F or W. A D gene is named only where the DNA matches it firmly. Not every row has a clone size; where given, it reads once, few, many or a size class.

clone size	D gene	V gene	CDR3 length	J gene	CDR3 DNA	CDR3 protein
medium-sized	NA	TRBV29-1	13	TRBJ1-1	TGCAGCGCCGAGGTAGGGCACGGGGGTGAAGCTTTCTTT	CSAEVGHGGEAFF
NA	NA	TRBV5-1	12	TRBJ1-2	TGCGCCAGCAGCTTGGGAAAGGACGGCTACACCTTC	CASSLGKDGYTF
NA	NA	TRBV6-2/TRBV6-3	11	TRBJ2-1	TGTGCCAGCGGGGACTACAATGAGCAGTTCTTC	CASGDYNEQFF
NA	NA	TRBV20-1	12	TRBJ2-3	TGCAGTGCTAGACAGTCGATTGATACGCAGTATTTT	CSARQSIDTQYF
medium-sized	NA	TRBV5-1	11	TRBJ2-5	TGCGCCAGCAGCTTGGAAGAGACCCAGTACTTC	CASSLEETQYF
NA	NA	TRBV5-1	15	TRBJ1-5	TGCGCCAGCAGCTTAGGGCAGGAGGGGAATCAGCCCCATCATTTT	CASSLGQEGNQPHHF
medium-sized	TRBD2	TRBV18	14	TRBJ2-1	TGTGCCTCCAGCCCTAGCGGGCCAAACAATGAGCAGTTCTTC	CASSPSGPNNEQFF
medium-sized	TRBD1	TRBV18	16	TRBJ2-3	TGTGCCAGCTCACGGGACGGGGACAGGGGAGCAGATACGCAGTATTTT	CASSRDGDRGADTQYF
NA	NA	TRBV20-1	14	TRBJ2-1	TGCAGTGCCCCACCGGAGGGACGTTACAATGAGCAGTTCTTC	CSAPPEGRYNEQFF
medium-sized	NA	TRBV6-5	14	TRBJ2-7	TGTGCCAGCAGTGGACACGATAGATCTTACGAGCAGTACTTC	CASSGHDRSYEQYF
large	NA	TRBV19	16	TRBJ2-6	TGTGCCAGTAACCGGGACTTCGACTCTGGGGCCAACGTCCTGACTTTC	CASNRDFDSGANVLTF
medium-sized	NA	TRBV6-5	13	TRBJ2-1	TGTGCCTCCCGGACTGCCTTGTACAATGAGCAGTTCTTC	CASRTALYNEQFF
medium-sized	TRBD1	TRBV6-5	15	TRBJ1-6	TGTGCCAGCAGCCCCGGGACAGGCGGGGCTTCACCCCTCCACTTT	CASSPGTGGASPLHF
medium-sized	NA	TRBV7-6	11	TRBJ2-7	TGTGCCAGCAGCCCGGGGAACGAGCAGTACTTC	CASSPGNEQYF
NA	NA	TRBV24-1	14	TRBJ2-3	TGTGCCACCAGCCTCCCGATGGAGGCAGATACGCAGTATTTT	CATSLPMEADTQYF
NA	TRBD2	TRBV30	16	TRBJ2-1	TGTGCCTGGAGTGTGACCGGGACTAGCGGACACAATGAGCAGTTCTTC	CAWSVTGTSGHNEQFF
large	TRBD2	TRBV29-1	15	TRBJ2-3	TGCAGCGTTGGCGAGACTAGCGGGAGTACAGATACGCAGTATTTT	CSVGETSGSTDTQYF
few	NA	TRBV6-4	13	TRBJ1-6	TGTGCCAGCAGTGCAGGATTCAATTCACCCCTCCACTTT	CASSAGFNSPLHF
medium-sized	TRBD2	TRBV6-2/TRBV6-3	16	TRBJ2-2	TGTGCCAGCAGTCCCACCTGGGAGGGCCCCACCGGGGAGCTGTTTTTT	CASSPTWEGPTGELFF
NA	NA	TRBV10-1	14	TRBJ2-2	TGCGCCAGCAGCCACGACAAGACCACCGGGGAGCTGTTTTTT	CASSHDKTTGELFF
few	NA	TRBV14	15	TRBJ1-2	TGTGCCAGCAGCCAAGATATTCGGTTTAACTATGGCTACACCTTC	CASSQDIRFNYGYTF
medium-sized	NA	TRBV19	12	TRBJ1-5	TGTGCCAGTAGTTGGGCGGATCAGCCCCAGCATTTT	CASSWADQPQHF
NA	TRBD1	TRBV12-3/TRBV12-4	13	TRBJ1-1	TGTGCCAGCACTCAACAGGGGTTCACTGAAGCTTTCTTT	CASTQQGFTEAFF
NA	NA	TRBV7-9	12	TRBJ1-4	TGTGCCAGCGCCCGTATTAATGAAAAACTGTTTTTT	CASARINEKLFF
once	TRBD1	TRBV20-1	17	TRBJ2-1	TGCAGTTGGTCACAGGGGGCCGGTGGGGCCTCCTACAATGAGCAGTTCTTC	CSWSQGAGGASYNEQFF
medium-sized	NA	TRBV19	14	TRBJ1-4	TGTGCCAGTAGTTGGGGGGCAACTAATGAAAAACTGTTTTTT	CASSWGATNEKLFF
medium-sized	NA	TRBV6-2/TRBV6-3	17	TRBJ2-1	TGTGCCAGCACGTCCAAGCGGAGTATACAAACCTACAATGAGCAGTTCTTC	CASTSKRSIQTYNEQFF
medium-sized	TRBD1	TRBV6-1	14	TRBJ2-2	TGTGCCAGCAGTTCCGGGACAGGGTTCGGGGAGCTGTTTTTT	CASSSGTGFGELFF
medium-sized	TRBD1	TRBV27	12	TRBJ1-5	TGTGCCAGCCAACAGGGGAATCAGCCCCAGCATTTT	CASQQGNQPQHF
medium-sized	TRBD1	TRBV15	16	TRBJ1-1	TGTGCCACCAGCAGAGAGGGCGGCAGGGGGGACACTGAAGCTTTCTTT	CATSREGGRGDTEAFF
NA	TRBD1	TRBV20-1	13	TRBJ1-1	TGCAGTGCTATGGGACAGGTGTACACTGAAGCTTTCTTT	CSAMGQVYTEAFF
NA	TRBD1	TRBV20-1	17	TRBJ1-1	TGCAGTGCTAGACCCTCGGGACAGGGAACGGGGTACGCTGAAGCTTTCTTT	CSARPSGQGTGYAEAFF
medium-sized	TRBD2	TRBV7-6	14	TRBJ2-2	TGTGCCAGCACCCGCGGGGGGGCCCCCGGGGAGCTGTTTTTT	CASTRGGAPGELFF
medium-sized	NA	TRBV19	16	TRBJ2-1	TGTGCCAGTAGTATTAAGGGAGGAACCTTGCCCAATGAGCAGTTCTTC	CASSIKGGTLPNEQFF
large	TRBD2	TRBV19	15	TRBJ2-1	TGTGCCAGTAGTATACAGACTAGCGTCTACAATGAGCAGTTCTTC	CASSIQTSVYNEQFF
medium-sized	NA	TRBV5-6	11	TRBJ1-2	TGTGCCAGCAGCTTGTCCGATGGCTACACCTTC	CASSLSDGYTF
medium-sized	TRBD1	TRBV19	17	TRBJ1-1	TGTGCCAGTAGTCCGCGAAGGGGGACAGGGGTGAACACTGAAGCTTTCTTT	CASSPRRGTGVNTEAFF
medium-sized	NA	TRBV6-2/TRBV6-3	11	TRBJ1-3	TGTGCCAGCGCTTCCTCGAACACCATATATTTT	CASASSNTIYF
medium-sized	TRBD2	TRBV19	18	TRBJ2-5	TGTGCCAGTAGTATTGGGGTAGCGGGGGACCCGTACCAAGAGACCCAGTACTTC	CASSIGVAGDPYQETQYF
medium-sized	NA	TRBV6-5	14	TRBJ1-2	TGTGCCAGCAGAACCGCCGGAGGTAACTATGGCTACACCTTC	CASRTAGGNYGYTF
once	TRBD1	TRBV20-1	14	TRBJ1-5	TGCAGTGCTCCCGACAGGGCGGGTAATCAGCCCCAGCATTTT	CSAPDRAGNQPQHF